The sequence of this T cell receptor (beta chain) was determined in a study of T cells in Graves' hyperthyroidism and ophthalmopathy. Study-wide results and caveats: The model identified upcoming ophthalmopathy a median approximately six months ahead of onset. Researchers found most expanded thyroid clonotypes above 0.001 in blood as well.

Concerning this clonotype itself: Its antigen is still unknown.

This CDR3 region has 14 residues. V shed 1 base and J 12 bases; nucleotides not matched to a gene: 11. The germline gives CDR1 DFQATT, CDR2 SNEGSKA (reference sequence). Amplification targeted TCR beta CDR3 regions from RNA transcripts. The TCR CDR3 was amplified in a first-round RT-PCR using the HTBI primer set. TCRdb fed the multiplex PCR reads into MiXCR, producing one record per CDR3 protein. The sample lists a few hundred thousand distinct CDR3 sequences, 15% occurring once. Stability of Graves' hyperthyroidism was defined as absent ophthalmopathy progression within 18 months. Diagnoses used clinical symptoms, serum thyroxine and TRAb, thyroid ultrasound and orbital computed tomography.

The chain has TRBV20-1 and TRBJ2-1; 8 positions agree with TRBD2. The clonotype was recovered from a woman aged 25 to 39 with Graves' hyperthyroidism. The specimen sequenced was blood. As DNA, the CDR3 is TGCAGTGCTAGAGGTCGGGAGCTAGCGGGTCTGCAGTTCTTC. As protein: CSARGRELAGLQFF.